This T cell receptor beta chain is from a study of cytomegalovirus exposure and HLA in healthy donors. The overall study: HLA-typed donors were the source of 83 million or so unique TCRs held in an early data release.

Of note for this clone: Its antigen is not known.

Study results and caveats: Analysis performed later showed TCR beta chains linked to HLA being more clonally expanded than equally common others. Some TCR beta chains (roughly 150 of them) were listed as cytomegalovirus-associated.

It was with 60 Vbeta and 13 Jbeta primers that the PCR ran. Data came from immunoSEQ multiplex PCR; TCRdb stores just in-frame clones and leaves some out. This sample's clone table lists 65,000 to 95,000 clones. This clonotype was sampled from an older woman in good health and CMV-seronegative. Sequencing input: PBMCs.

CDR3: CASSPRPGQGFSEQYF. CDR3 sequence (DNA): TGTGCCAGCAGTCCCAGACCGGGACAGGGTTTCAGCGAGCAGTACTTC. The chain uses TRBV28 and TRBJ2-7; 9 nucleotides agree with TRBD1. Trimming at V came to 5 bases and at J to 6 bases, leaving 14 bases not matched to a gene. The CDR3 is 16 residues long. Germline CDR1 MDHEN, CDR2 SYDVKM. Looking up the rest from reference TRBV28 and TRBJ2-7 gives the full variable domain: DVKVTQSSRYLVKRTGEKVFLECVQDMDHENMFWYRQDPGLGLRLIYFSYDVKMKEKGDIPEGYSVSREKKERFSLILESASTNQTSMYLCASSPRPGQGFSEQYFGPGTRLTVT.